The rows below give T cell receptor beta chains drawn from one sample of a study of blood T cell repertoires in COVID-19. Assay used: immunoSEQ multiplex PCR; TCRdb lists only in-frame clones, some missing. There are 150,000 to 200,000 clones in the sample; around 80% occur only once, and 6.5% to 8% lies in the top ten. Sequenced: peripheral blood. Every receptor here comes from a man between 65 and 79 years old with active or convalescent COVID-19. CDR3s leave out the opening cysteine and the closing phenylalanine or tryptophan.

J,length,V,CDR3
TRBJ2-3,13,TRBV6-1,ASSEGGAFTDTQY
TRBJ1-2,15,TRBV7-8,ASSLIEGAAVTDGYT
TRBJ1-3,13,TRBV2,ASSELRAAGNTIY
TRBJ2-5,12,TRBV5-8,ASSLDGRQETQY
TRBJ2-3,14,TRBV5-1,ASSLAQAGGTDTQY
TRBJ1-1,11,TRBV18,ASSPRSDTEAF
TRBJ2-5,13,TRBV5-1,ASSRGGQEQETQY
TRBJ2-5,14,TRBV6-1,ASSEIISAGRETQY
TRBJ1-2,13,TRBV5-4,ASSLGDRGSYGYT
TRBJ2-1,13,TRBV5-4,ASSFSGSSYNEQF
TRBJ2-3,10,TRBV5-6,ASSWAPGLLY
TRBJ1-1,11,TRBV27,ASSSAQGTEAF
TRBJ1-3,11,TRBV5-1,ASSFGVESTIY
TRBJ2-3,14,TRBV5-5,ASSSRQNHGTDTQY
TRBJ1-5,15,TRBV6-2/TRBV6-3,ASSWSMGGPSNQPQH
TRBJ2-7,13,TRBV7-8,ASSLVTGGSYEQY